The text below deals with one T cell receptor beta chain. Its specificity is not known. This entry is derived from a study of Ad26.COV2.S vaccination and SARS-CoV-2 variants. Findings and limits, study-wide: Spike-specific TCR breadth was greater in vaccine than placebo recipients. Possible underestimation of total T cell responses by the TCR breadth and depth analyses was noted. Considerable breadth of spike-specific CD8+ and CD4+ T cell responses has reportedly been documented following vaccination.

V was clipped by 4 bases and J by 6 bases, with 24 bases between them. This CDR3 has 17 residues. Germline V gene lookup returns CDR1 MDHEN and CDR2 SYDVKM. Repertoires were generated with immunoSEQ multiplex PCR, while TCRdb's copy carries only in-frame clones and drops some. The profile shows 120,000 to 150,000 clones, 86% of them singletons. The rearrangement links TRBV28 to TRBJ1-1; no clear D gene. The specimen comprised peripheral blood, sampled after recovery from COVID-19. The TCR comes from a human donor who had recovered from COVID-19. As DNA, the CDR3 is TGTGCCAGCAGTTCTCCGACCGAAACCGTAGGAAGAGCTGAAGCTTTCTTT. As protein: CASSSPTETVGRAEAFF.